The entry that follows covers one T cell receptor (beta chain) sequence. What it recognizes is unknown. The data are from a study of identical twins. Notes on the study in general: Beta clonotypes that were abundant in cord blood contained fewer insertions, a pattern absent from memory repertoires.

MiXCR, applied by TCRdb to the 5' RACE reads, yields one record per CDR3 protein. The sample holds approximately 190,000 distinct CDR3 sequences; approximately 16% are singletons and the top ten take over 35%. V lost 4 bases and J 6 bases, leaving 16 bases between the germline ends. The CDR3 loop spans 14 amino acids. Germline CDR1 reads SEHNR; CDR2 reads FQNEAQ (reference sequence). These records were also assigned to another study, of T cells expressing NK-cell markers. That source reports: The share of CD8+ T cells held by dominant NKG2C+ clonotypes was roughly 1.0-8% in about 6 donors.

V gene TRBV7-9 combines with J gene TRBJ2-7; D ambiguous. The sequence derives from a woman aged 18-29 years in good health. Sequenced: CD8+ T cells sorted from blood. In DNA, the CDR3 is TGTGCCAGCAGCTCCAGGTCGATGGCTTTCGAGCAGTACTTC. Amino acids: CASSSRSMAFEQYF.